This T cell receptor beta chain derives from a study of T cell responses to AZD1222 COVID-19 vaccine. In the study overall: Some second doses came at about 4 weeks and others at about 12 weeks; these were pooled. General study results and limits: There were mostly white British donors and more females than males, and clonal diversity was possibly underestimated. Scientists sampled the repertoires only once the peak T cell response had passed.

Sequencing was performed with immunoSEQ multiplex PCR; in TCRdb, only in-frame clones are kept and a portion is missing. The repertoire holds more than 90,000 clones, with more than 75% as singletons. The germline CDR1 and CDR2 sequences are LNHDA and SQIVND (reference sequence). V was shortened by 6 bases and J by 8 bases, with 17 bases between the two germline ends. This CDR3 spans 13 amino acids. For this clone: Its antigen is undetermined.

The receptor was isolated from an adult in good health. The specimen was peripheral blood, collected on day 0 of AZD1222 vaccination. The chain combines TRBV19 with TRBJ2-7, with D uncertain. The CDR3 coding sequence is TGTGCCAGTAGGGGTTCAGGAGCAATCAAGCAGTACTTC. Translation: CASRGSGAIKQYF.